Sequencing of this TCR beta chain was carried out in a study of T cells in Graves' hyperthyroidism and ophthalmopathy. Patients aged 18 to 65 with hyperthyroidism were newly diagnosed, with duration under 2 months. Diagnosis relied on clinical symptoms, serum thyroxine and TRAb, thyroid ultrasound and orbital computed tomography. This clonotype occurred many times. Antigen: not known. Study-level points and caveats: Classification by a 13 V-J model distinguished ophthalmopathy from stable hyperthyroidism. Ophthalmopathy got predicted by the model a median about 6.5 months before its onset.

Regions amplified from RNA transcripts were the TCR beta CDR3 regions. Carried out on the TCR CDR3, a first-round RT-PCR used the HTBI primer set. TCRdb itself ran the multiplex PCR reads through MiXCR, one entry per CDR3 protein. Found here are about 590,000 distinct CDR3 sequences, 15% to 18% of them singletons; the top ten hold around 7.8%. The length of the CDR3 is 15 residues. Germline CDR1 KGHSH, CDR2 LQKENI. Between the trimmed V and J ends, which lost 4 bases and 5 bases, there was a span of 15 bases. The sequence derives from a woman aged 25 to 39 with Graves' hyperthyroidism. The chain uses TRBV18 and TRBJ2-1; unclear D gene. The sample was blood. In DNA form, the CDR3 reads TGTGCCAGCTCACAAAGCGTAAACCTGAACAATGAGCAGTTCTTC. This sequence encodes CASSQSVNLNNEQFF.